The rows below give T cell receptor beta chains drawn from one sample of a study of blood T cells in healthy people across ages. TCRdb fed the 5' RACE reads into MiXCR, producing one record per CDR3 protein. This sample has more than 900,000 distinct CDR3 sequences, with 25% to 30% found just once. The same data also contributed to another study, on T cells of mothers and their children.

Sequencing was done on a sample of blood. Receptors were obtained from a woman between 40 and 50 years old in good health. CDR3s include the opening cysteine and the closing phenylalanine or tryptophan. The D gene is left open where the match is weak. Part of the rows lack a size; the others show once, few, many or a class for expanded clones.

D gene,J gene,clone size,V gene,CDR3 protein,CDR3 DNA
.,TRBJ2-3,.,TRBV10-3,CAISVLTVSTDTQYF,TGTGCCATCAGTGTCTTGACTGTAAGCACAGATACGCAGTATTTT
TRBD1,TRBJ2-7,many,TRBV14,CASSRGGWTGSEQYF,TGTGCCAGCAGCCGAGGCGGCTGGACAGGGAGCGAGCAGTACTTC
.,TRBJ2-6,.,TRBV14,CASSQDRVGANVPTF,TGTGCCAGCAGCCAAGATCGGGTTGGGGCCAACGTCCCGACTTTC
TRBD1,TRBJ2-2,few,TRBV5-1,CASSLGTGSSGELFF,TGCGCCAGCAGCTTGGGGACAGGGTCGTCCGGGGAGCTGTTTTTT
.,TRBJ2-3,many,TRBV4-2,CASSQAGQQYF,TGTGCCAGCAGCCAAGCGGGGCAGCAGTATTTT
TRBD1,TRBJ2-3,.,TRBV4-2,CASSHFDRELTDTQYF,TGTGCCAGCAGCCACTTTGACAGGGAACTCACAGATACGCAGTATTTT
.,TRBJ1-2,few,TRBV29-1,CSVEDPLLPLDNGYTF,TGCAGCGTTGAAGATCCTCTTTTACCCCTCGACAATGGCTACACCTTC
TRBD2,TRBJ2-5,many,TRBV18,CASSPIRGGAGETQYF,TGTGCCAGCTCACCCATACGCGGGGGGGCTGGAGAGACCCAGTACTTC
.,TRBJ2-1,.,TRBV19,CASKPLRSGYNEQFF,TGTGCCAGTAAGCCACTTAGGTCGGGTTACAATGAGCAGTTCTTC
TRBD1,TRBJ1-2,many,TRBV5-1,CASSPGQGRYGYTF,TGCGCCAGCAGCCCGGGACAGGGTCGGTATGGCTACACCTTC
.,TRBJ2-2,.,TRBV6-5,CASRYTGRDTGELFF,TGTGCCAGCAGATATACAGGGAGGGACACCGGGGAGCTGTTTTTT
TRBD2,TRBJ2-5,.,TRBV29-1,CSVVHPGGGSQETQYF,TGCAGCGTTGTTCACCCCGGGGGAGGGTCCCAAGAGACCCAGTACTTC
.,TRBJ2-3,few,TRBV6-2/TRBV6-3,CASSYGGRTGTDTQYF,TGTGCCAGCAGTTACGGGGGACGGACAGGCACAGATACGCAGTATTTT
TRBD1,TRBJ2-3,few,TRBV14,CASSPGQGGDTDTQYF,TGTGCCAGCAGCCCTGGACAGGGGGGGGATACAGATACGCAGTATTTT
.,TRBJ2-7,.,TRBV7-2,CASSLRSGTPAYEQYF,TGTGCCAGCAGCCTCCGGTCCGGGACCCCCGCCTACGAGCAGTACTTC
TRBD2,TRBJ2-3,few,TRBV14,CASSSRTSGGRNPDTQYF,TGTGCCAGCAGCTCGCGGACTAGCGGGGGCAGGAACCCAGATACGCAGTATTTT
TRBD1,TRBJ1-2,few,TRBV12-5,CASGGYRGTGYGYTF,TGTGCTAGTGGTGGATACAGGGGAACCGGGTATGGCTACACCTTC
.,TRBJ2-7,many,TRBV29-1,CSVGTGGENEQYF,TGCAGCGTTGGAACAGGGGGGGAGAACGAGCAGTACTTC
.,TRBJ2-7,.,TRBV7-6,CASSHSGRAYEQYF,TGTGCCAGCAGCCATTCCGGCAGGGCATACGAGCAGTACTTC
.,TRBJ2-3,many,TRBV2,CASGPSPTDTQYF,TGTGCCAGCGGCCCTTCTCCCACAGATACGCAGTATTTT
.,TRBJ1-2,.,TRBV20-1,CSASRGGWYGYTF,TGCAGTGCTAGTAGGGGGGGGTGGTATGGCTACACCTTC
.,TRBJ2-7,.,TRBV20-1,CSAFTGDEQYF,TGCAGTGCATTTACAGGAGATGAGCAGTACTTC
.,TRBJ2-1,many,TRBV7-2,CASSRDSYNEQFF,TGTGCCAGCAGCAGGGACTCGTACAATGAGCAGTTCTTC
.,TRBJ2-3,few,TRBV5-6,CASSLVGTSTDTQYF,TGTGCCAGCAGCTTGGTTGGTACTAGCACAGATACGCAGTATTTT
TRBD2,TRBJ2-7,many,TRBV5-1,CASSPRTSRGYEQYF,TGCGCCAGCAGTCCCAGGACTAGCCGCGGCTACGAGCAGTACTTC
.,TRBJ2-7,.,TRBV29-1,CSAKGGGRNYEQYF,TGCAGCGCCAAGGGAGGTGGACGGAATTACGAGCAGTACTTC
.,TRBJ2-1,many,TRBV2,CASSLGVGDYNEQFF,TGTGCCAGCAGCCTCGGGGTAGGGGACTACAATGAGCAGTTCTTC
.,TRBJ1-1,.,TRBV3-1,CASSQGQSWGTEAFF,TGTGCCAGCAGCCAAGGACAGAGCTGGGGCACTGAAGCTTTCTTT
TRBD1,TRBJ1-1,many,TRBV20-1,CSARGQGGNTEAFF,TGCAGTGCTAGAGGACAGGGGGGGAACACTGAAGCTTTCTTT
.,TRBJ1-2,.,TRBV7-2,CASSLVGRGGGYTF,TGTGCCAGCAGCTTAGTGGGCAGGGGCGGTGGCTACACCTTC
.,TRBJ2-5,.,TRBV28,CASSFEGQGGYTQYF,TGTGCCAGCAGTTTTGAGGGGCAGGGGGGATATACCCAGTACTTC
.,TRBJ2-3,few,TRBV11-2,CATSGVLSTDTQYF,TGTGCCACCTCGGGGGTCCTTAGCACAGATACGCAGTATTTT
.,TRBJ1-2,.,TRBV7-2,CASSLPSGVGYDHTF,TGTGCCAGCAGCTTACCCAGCGGAGTAGGGTACGACCACACCTTC
.,TRBJ2-1,few,TRBV9,CASSVVGGEAYNEQFF,TGTGCCAGTAGCGTAGTCGGAGGGGAGGCGTACAATGAGCAGTTCTTC
.,TRBJ2-7,many,TRBV24-1,CATSDYEQYF,TGTGCCACCTCGGACTACGAGCAGTACTTC
TRBD2,TRBJ2-1,few,TRBV6-1,CASSNAGGYNEQFF,TGTGCCAGCAGTAACGCGGGGGGCTACAATGAGCAGTTCTTC
.,TRBJ2-7,many,TRBV7-3,CASSSLTVYEQYF,TGTGCCAGCAGCAGCCTGACAGTCTACGAGCAGTACTTC
.,TRBJ2-5,many,TRBV12-3/TRBV12-4,CASSSGSRLKTQYF,TGTGCCAGCAGTTCAGGGTCGCGGTTGAAGACCCAGTACTTC
TRBD2,TRBJ2-7,.,TRBV28,CASSFWGLARGLIYEQYF,TGTGCCAGCAGTTTTTGGGGACTAGCGAGGGGGCTAATCTACGAGCAGTACTTC
TRBD2,TRBJ2-4,.,TRBV27,CASSLRLAGDFKNIQYF,TGTGCCAGCAGTTTGAGGTTAGCGGGGGATTTCAAAAACATTCAGTACTTC
.,TRBJ1-1,few,TRBV11-2,CASSLELQARKAFF,TGTGCCAGCAGCTTAGAGTTACAGGCCCGGAAAGCTTTCTTT
.,TRBJ1-1,.,TRBV28,CASGLPQGNTEAFF,TGTGCCAGCGGTTTACCGCAGGGGAACACTGAAGCTTTCTTT
.,TRBJ2-7,many,TRBV7-2,CASSSAGAPVNEQYF,TGTGCCAGCAGCTCCGCAGGGGCGCCTGTAAACGAGCAGTACTTC
.,TRBJ2-6,many,TRBV5-1,CASSQTVSGANVLTF,TGCGCCAGCAGCCAAACAGTCTCTGGGGCCAACGTCCTGACTTTC
TRBD2,TRBJ2-1,few,TRBV12-3/TRBV12-4,CASSSPTSGLAYNEQFF,TGTGCCAGCAGCTCACCTACTAGCGGCTTGGCCTACAATGAGCAGTTCTTC
.,TRBJ1-1,.,TRBV7-6,CASSHSRGATEAFF,TGTGCCAGCAGCCATTCCAGGGGTGCCACTGAAGCTTTCTTT
TRBD2,TRBJ2-7,.,TRBV12-3/TRBV12-4,CASSNIGTSGGYEQYF,TGTGCCAGCAGTAACATAGGGACTAGCGGGGGGTACGAGCAGTACTTC
TRBD1,TRBJ2-3,.,TRBV5-5,CDSSPREGGNTDTQYF,TGTGACAGCAGCCCCCGGGAAGGGGGCAACACAGATACGCAGTATTTT
TRBD1,TRBJ1-1,.,TRBV3-1,CASSQVIAGGAFWAFF,TGTGCCAGCAGCCAAGTAATTGCAGGGGGCGCGTTTTGGGCTTTCTTT
.,TRBJ2-3,.,TRBV12-3/TRBV12-4,CASSFGVGLLRGADTQYF,TGTGCCAGCAGTTTTGGTGTGGGGCTCCTAAGGGGTGCAGATACGCAGTATTTT
.,TRBJ2-7,.,TRBV7-6,CAGGPRDGGYEQYF,TGTGCCGGCGGCCCTAGGGATGGGGGTTACGAGCAGTACTTC
TRBD1,TRBJ1-6,.,TRBV27,CASSLTTGGVSPLHF,TGTGCCAGCAGTTTAACGACAGGGGGCGTTTCACCCCTCCACTTT
.,TRBJ1-1,.,TRBV7-2,CASSLALRLNTEAFF,TGTGCCAGCAGCTTAGCCCTCAGACTCAACACTGAAGCTTTCTTT
.,TRBJ1-6,few,TRBV27,CASRRGDSPLHF,TGTGCCAGCAGGAGAGGGGACTCACCCCTCCACTTT
TRBD1,TRBJ1-2,few,TRBV4-2,CASSQDLRGTGGYGYTF,TGTGCCAGCAGCCAAGATTTGCGAGGGACAGGGGGATATGGCTACACCTTC